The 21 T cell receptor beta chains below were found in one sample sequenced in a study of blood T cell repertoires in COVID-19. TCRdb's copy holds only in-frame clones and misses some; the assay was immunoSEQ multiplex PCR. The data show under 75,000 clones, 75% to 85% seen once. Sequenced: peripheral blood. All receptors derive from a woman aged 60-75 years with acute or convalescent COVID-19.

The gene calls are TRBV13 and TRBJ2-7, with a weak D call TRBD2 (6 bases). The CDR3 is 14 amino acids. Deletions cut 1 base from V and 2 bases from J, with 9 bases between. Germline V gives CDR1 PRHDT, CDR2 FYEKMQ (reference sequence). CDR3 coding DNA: TGTGCCAGCAGCTTAGAACGGGAGACCTACGAGCAGTACTTC. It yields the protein CASSLERETYEQYF.

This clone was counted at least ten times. The CDR3 DNA reads TGTGCCAGCAGTGACCTAGCGGGGGGCGCCGATGAGCAGTTCTTC. Protein product: CASSDLAGGADEQFF. The chain carries TRBV6-4 and TRBJ2-1; 11 bases fit TRBD2. After removal of 2 bases from V and 8 bases from J, the junction contained 5 bases not matched to a gene. Germline V gives CDR1 MRHNA, CDR2 SNTAGT. The CDR3 runs to 15 residues.

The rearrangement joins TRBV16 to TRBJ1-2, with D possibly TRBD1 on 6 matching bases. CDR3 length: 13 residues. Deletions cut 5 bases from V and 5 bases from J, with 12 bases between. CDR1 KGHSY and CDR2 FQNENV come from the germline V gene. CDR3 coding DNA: TGTGCCAGCAGCGAGGACAGACGTTATGGCTACACCTTC. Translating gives CASSEDRRYGYTF.

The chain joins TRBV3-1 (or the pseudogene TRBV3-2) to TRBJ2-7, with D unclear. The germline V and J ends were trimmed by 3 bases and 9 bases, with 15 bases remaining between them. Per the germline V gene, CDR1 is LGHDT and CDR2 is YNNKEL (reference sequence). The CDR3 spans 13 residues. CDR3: CASSHKTDPPQYF. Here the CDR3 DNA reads TGTGCCAGCAGCCACAAAACTGATCCCCCGCAGTACTTC.

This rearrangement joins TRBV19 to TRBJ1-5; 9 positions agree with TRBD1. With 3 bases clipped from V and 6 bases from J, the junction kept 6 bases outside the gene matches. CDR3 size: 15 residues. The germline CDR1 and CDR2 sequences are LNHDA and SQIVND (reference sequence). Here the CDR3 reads CASSMSGTGSQPQHF. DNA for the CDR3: TGTGCCAGTAGTATGTCCGGGACAGGGAGTCAGCCCCAGCATTTT.

The CDR3 DNA reads TGCGCCAGCAGCTTGCACTCGCGCACAGATACGCAGTATTTT. The encoded protein is CASSLHSRTDTQYF. This chain connects TRBV5-1 to TRBJ2-3; D is unresolved. The CDR3 has 14 residues. Germline CDR1 is SGHRS and CDR2 is YFSETQ. Trimming took off 1 base at V and 1 base at J, with 7 bases between the two ends.

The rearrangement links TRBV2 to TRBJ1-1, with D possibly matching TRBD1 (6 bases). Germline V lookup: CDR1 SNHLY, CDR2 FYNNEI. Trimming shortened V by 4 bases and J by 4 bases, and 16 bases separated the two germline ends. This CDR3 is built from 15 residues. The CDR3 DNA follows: TGTGCCAGCAGTGTCAGGAGGGGGGGTGTCACTGAAGCTTTCTTT. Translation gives CASSVRRGGVTEAFF.

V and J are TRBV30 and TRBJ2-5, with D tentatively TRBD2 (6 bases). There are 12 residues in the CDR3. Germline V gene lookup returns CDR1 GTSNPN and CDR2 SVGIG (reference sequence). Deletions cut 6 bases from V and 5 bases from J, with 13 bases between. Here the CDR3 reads CACSGSRETQYF. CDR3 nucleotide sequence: TGTGCCTGTTCCGGGAGTAGGGAGACCCAGTACTTC.

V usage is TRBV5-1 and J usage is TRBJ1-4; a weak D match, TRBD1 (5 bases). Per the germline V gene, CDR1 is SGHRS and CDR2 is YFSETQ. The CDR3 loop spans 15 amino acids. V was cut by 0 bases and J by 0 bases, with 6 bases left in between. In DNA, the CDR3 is TGCGCCAGCAGCTTGGAAGGGGCAACTAATGAAAAACTGTTTTTT. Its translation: CASSLEGATNEKLFF.

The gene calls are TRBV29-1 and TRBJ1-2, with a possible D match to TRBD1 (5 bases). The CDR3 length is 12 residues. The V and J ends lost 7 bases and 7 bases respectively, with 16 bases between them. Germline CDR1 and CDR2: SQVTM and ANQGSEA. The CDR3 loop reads CSAERDYGGYTF. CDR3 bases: TGCAGCGCAGAAAGGGACTATGGTGGCTACACCTTC.

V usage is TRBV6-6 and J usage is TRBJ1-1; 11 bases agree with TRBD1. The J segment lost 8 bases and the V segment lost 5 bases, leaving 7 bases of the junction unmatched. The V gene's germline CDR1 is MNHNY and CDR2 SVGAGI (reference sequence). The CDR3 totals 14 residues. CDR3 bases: TGTGCCAGCAGTAAGGGGACAGGGGGATCCGAAGCTTTCTTT. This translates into CASSKGTGGSEAFF.

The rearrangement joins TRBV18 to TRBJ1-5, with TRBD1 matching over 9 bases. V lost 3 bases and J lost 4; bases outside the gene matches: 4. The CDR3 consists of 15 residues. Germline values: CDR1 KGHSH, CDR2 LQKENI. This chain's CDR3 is CASSPLGQGNQPQHF. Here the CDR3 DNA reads TGTGCCAGCTCACCGCTGGGACAGGGAAATCAGCCCCAGCATTTT.

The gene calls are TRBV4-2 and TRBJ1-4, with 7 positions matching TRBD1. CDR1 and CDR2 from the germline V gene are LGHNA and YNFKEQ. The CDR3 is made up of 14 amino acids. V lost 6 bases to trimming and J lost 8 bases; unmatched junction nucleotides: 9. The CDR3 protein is CASRLRGLEEKLFF. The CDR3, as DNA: TGTGCCAGCAGACTTAGGGGGCTTGAGGAAAAACTGTTTTTT.

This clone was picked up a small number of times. CDR3 in DNA: TGTGCCAGCAGCCTAGGGGAGCTGTTTTTT. Translation: CASSLGELFF. The rearrangement uses TRBV11-2 and TRBJ2-2; D is unclear. V was trimmed by 5 bases and J by 8 bases, leaving 3 bases between them. Germline CDR1 reads SGHAT; CDR2 reads FQNNGV. This CDR3 spans 10 amino acids.

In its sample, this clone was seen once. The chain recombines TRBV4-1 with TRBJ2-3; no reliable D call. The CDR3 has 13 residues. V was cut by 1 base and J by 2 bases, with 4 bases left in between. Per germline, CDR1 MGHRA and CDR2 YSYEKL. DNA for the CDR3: TGCGCCAGCAGCCAAGGGCCCACAGATACGCAGTATTTT. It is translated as CASSQGPTDTQYF.

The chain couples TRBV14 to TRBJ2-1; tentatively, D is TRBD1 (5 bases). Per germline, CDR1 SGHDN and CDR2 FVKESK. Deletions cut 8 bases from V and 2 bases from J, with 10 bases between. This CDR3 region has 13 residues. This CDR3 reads CASGAGPYNEQFF. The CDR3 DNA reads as TGTGCCAGCGGGGCAGGACCCTACAATGAGCAGTTCTTC.

CDR3 sequence: CASSFTGTSGGTDTQYF. CDR3 nucleotides: TGCGCCAGCAGCTTCACAGGGACTAGCGGGGGGACAGATACGCAGTATTTT. The rearrangement links TRBV5-1 to TRBJ2-3, with 15 bases fitting TRBD2. The CDR3 is made up of 17 amino acids. Germline V gene data show CDR1 as SGHRS and CDR2 as YFSETQ. The V gene end was trimmed by 2 bases and the J gene end by 3 bases; junction bases not matched to a gene: 4.

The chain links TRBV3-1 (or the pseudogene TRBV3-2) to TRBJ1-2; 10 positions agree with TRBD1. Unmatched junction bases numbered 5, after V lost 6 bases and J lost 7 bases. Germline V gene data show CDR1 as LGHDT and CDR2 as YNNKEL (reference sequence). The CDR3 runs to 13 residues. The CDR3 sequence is CASRVTGGSGYTF. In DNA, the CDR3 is TGTGCCAGCAGAGTGACAGGGGGCAGTGGCTACACCTTC.

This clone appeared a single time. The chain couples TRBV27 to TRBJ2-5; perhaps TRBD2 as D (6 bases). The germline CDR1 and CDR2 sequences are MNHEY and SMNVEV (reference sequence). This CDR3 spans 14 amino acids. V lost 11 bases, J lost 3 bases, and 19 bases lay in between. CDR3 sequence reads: CAGFTGEWKETQYF. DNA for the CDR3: TGTGCCGGATTCACGGGGGAGTGGAAAGAGACCCAGTACTTC.

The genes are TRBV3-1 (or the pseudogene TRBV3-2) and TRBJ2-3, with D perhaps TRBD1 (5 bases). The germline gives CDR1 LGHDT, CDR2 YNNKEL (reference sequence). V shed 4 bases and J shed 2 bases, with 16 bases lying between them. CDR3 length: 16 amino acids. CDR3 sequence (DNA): TGTGCCAGCAGCCCTCCCAAGGGGCGCTTCACAGATACGCAGTATTTT. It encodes CASSPPKGRFTDTQYF.

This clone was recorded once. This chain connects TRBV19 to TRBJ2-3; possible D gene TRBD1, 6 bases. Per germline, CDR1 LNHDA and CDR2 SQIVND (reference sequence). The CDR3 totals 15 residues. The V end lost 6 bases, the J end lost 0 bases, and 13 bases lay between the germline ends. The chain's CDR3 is CASRRAGVSTDTQYF. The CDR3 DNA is TGTGCCAGTAGACGGGCAGGGGTTAGCACAGATACGCAGTATTTT.